The source of this T cell receptor beta chain is a study of naive and memory T cell subsets. Two oligonucleotides, mixed equimolar, formed the beta constant-region primer covering TRBC1 and TRBC2. An oligonucleotide with the SP2 primer and a 12-nucleotide UMI was ligated to the cDNA 3' end. TCRdb reanalysed the UMI-ligation and nested PCR reads using MiXCR and keeps one entry per CDR3 protein. The data contain tens of thousands of distinct CDR3 sequences, over 10% of them singletons. Germline V gives CDR1 SGHAT, CDR2 FQNNGV. The CDR3 runs 16 residues. V lost 3 bases to trimming and J lost 2 bases, with 14 bases between them. This clonotype showed up just a few times.

V usage is TRBV11-2 and J usage is TRBJ1-3, with D possibly TRBD1 on 5 matching bases. The sequence derives from a human donor in good health. The sequencing sample was made of central memory CD4+ T cells from blood. The CDR3 loop reads CASSFGGGRPGNTIYF. Written as DNA, the CDR3 is TGTGCCAGCAGCTTCGGGGGGGGGAGGCCTGGAAACACCATATATTTT.